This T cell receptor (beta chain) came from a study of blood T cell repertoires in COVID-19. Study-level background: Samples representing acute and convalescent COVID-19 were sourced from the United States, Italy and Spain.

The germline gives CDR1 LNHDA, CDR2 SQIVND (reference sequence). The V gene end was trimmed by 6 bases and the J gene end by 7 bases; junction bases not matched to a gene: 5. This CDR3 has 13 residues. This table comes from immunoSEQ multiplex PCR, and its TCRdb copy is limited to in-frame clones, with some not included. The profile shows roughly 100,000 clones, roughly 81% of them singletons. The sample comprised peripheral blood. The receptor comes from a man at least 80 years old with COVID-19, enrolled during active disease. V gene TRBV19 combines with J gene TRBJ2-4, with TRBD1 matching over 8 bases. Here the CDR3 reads CASRDRVMNIQYF. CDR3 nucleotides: TGTGCCAGTAGGGACAGGGTAATGAACATTCAGTACTTC.